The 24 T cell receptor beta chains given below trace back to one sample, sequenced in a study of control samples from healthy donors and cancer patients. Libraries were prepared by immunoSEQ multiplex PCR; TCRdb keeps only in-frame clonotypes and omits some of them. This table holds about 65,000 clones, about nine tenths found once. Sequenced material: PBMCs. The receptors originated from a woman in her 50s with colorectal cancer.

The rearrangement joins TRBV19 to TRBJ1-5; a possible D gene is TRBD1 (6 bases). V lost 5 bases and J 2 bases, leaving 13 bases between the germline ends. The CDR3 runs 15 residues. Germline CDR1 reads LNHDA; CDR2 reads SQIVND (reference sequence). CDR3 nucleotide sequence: TGTGCCAGTAGTCTAACAGGGTACGGCAATCAGCCCCAGCATTTT. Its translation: CASSLTGYGNQPQHF.

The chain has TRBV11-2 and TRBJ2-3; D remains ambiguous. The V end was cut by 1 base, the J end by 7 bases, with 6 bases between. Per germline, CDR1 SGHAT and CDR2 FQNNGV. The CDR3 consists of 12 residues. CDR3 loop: CASSLGPNTQYF. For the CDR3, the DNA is TGTGCCAGCAGCTTAGGGCCAAATACGCAGTATTTT.

The DNA for the CDR3 is TGCGCCAGCAGTGTTCAAGCGGGAGGGCCCTCGGGTGAGCAGTTCTTC. It translates to CASSVQAGGPSGEQFF. This sequence joins TRBV10-1 and TRBJ2-1; TRBD2 aligns across 10 bases. This CDR3 region has 16 residues. Germline trimming cut 4 bases from V and 9 bases from J; bases unmatched to any gene: 12. CDR1 is WNHNN, CDR2 SYGVQD, per germline (reference sequence).

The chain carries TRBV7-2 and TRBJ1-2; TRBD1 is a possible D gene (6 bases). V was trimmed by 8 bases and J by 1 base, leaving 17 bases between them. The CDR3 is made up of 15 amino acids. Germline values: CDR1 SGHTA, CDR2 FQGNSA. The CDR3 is CASRRGALGNYGYTF. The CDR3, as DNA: TGTGCCAGCCGTCGGGGGGCGTTGGGTAACTATGGCTACACCTTC.

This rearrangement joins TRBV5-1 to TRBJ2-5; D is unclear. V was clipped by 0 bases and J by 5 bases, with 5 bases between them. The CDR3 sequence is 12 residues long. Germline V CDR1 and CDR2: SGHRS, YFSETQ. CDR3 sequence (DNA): TGCGCCAGCAGCTTGGGAACGGAGACCCAGTACTTC. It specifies CASSLGTETQYF.

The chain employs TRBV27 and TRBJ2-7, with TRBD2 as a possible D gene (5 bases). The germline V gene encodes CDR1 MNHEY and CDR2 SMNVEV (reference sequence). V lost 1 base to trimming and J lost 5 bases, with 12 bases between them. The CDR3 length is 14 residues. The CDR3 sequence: CASSLFWTGDEQYF. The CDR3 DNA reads TGTGCCAGCAGTTTATTCTGGACCGGGGACGAGCAGTACTTC.

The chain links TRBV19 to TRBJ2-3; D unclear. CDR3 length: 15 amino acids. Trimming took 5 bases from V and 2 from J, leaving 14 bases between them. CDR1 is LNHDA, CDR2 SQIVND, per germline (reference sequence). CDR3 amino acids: CASSRAGYFTDTQYF. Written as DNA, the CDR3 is TGTGCCAGTAGTCGGGCAGGCTATTTCACAGATACGCAGTATTTT.

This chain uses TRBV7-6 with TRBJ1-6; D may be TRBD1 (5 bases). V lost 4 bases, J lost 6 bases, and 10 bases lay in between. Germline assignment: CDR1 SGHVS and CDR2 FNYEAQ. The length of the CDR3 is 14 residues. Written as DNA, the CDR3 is TGTGCCAGCAGCTCAGGACAAGTTAATTCACCCCTCCACTTT. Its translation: CASSSGQVNSPLHF.

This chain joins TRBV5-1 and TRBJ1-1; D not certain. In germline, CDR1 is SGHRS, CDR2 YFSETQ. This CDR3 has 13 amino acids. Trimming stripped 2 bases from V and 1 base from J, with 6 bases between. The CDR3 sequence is CASSLPGNTEAFF. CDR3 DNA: TGCGCCAGCAGCTTACCGGGGAACACTGAAGCTTTCTTT.

The CDR3 sequence is CASSIGSYSNQPQHF. CDR3 nucleotides: TGTGCCAGTAGTATAGGGAGCTATAGCAATCAGCCCCAGCATTTT. This chain connects TRBV19 to TRBJ1-5, with D hard to call. The CDR3 spans 15 residues. V lost 1 base and J lost 0, with 7 bases in between. Germline assignment: CDR1 LNHDA and CDR2 SQIVND (reference sequence).

In nucleotides, the CDR3 is TGTGCCAGCAGCTCATCCGGGACTAGCGGGTACAATGAGCAGTTCTTC. Translation gives CASSSSGTSGYNEQFF. V usage is TRBV11-1 and J usage is TRBJ2-1; 12 nucleotides agree with TRBD2. Trimming at V came to 4 bases and at J to 4 bases, leaving 5 bases not matched to a gene. Per germline, CDR1 SGHAT and CDR2 FQDESV (reference sequence). This CDR3 spans 16 amino acids.

CDR3 sequence reads: CSVEAGVGPDTQYF. CDR3 DNA sequence: TGCAGCGTTGAAGCAGGGGTGGGGCCAGATACGCAGTATTTT. V usage is TRBV29-1 and J usage is TRBJ2-3; D possibly corresponds to TRBD1 (6 bases). Germline V gene lookup returns CDR1 SQVTM and CDR2 ANQGSEA. The CDR3 is made up of 14 amino acids. V was shortened by 1 base and J by 4 bases, with 12 bases between the two germline ends.

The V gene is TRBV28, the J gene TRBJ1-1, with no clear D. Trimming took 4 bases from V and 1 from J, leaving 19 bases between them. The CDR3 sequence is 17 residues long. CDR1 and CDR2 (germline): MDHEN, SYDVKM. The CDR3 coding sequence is TGTGCCAGCAGTTACGAAGGAGCCGGCAACGAGAACACTGAAGCTTTCTTT. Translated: CASSYEGAGNENTEAFF.

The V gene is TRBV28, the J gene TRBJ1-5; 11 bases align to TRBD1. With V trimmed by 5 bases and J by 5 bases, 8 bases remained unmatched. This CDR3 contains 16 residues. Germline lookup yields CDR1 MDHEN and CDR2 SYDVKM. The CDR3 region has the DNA TGTGCCAGCAGTGTTCCGGACAGGGGGCTGCATCAGCCCCAGCATTTT. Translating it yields CASSVPDRGLHQPQHF.

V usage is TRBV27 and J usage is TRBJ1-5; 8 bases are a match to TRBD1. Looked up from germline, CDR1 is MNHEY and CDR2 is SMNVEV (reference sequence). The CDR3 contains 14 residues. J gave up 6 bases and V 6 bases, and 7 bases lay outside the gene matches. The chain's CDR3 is CASSWTGFSQPQHF. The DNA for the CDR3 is TGTGCCAGCAGCTGGACAGGGTTCTCTCAGCCCCAGCATTTT.

The CDR3 here is CASSLGDRRPEAFF. CDR3 DNA sequence: TGTGCCAGCAGCTTGGGGGACAGGAGGCCTGAAGCTTTCTTT. The chain recombines TRBV5-6 with TRBJ1-1; 8 bases agree with TRBD1. This CDR3 is built from 14 residues. V shed 0 bases and J 6 bases; nucleotides not matched to a gene: 4. The germline CDR1 and CDR2 sequences are SGHDT and YYEEEE.

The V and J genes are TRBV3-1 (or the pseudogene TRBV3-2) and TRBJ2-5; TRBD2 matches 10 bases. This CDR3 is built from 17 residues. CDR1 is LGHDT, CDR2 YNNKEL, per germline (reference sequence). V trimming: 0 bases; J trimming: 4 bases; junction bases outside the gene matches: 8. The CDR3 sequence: CASSQDGERGGPETQYF. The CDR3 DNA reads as TGTGCCAGCAGCCAAGATGGTGAGCGGGGGGGCCCAGAGACCCAGTACTTC.

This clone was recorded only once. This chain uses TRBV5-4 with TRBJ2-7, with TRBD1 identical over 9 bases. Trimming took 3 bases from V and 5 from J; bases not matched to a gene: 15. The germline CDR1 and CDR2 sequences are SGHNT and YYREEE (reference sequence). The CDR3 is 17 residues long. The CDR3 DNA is TGTGCCAGCAGCTATGGGATCGGGACAGGGTATGGGAACGAGCAGTACTTC. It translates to CASSYGIGTGYGNEQYF.

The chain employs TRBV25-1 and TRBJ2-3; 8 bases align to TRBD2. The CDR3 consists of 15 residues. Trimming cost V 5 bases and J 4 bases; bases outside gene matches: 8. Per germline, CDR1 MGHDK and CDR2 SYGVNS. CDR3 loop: CASSKAGVVADTQYF. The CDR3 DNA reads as TGTGCCAGCAGTAAAGCGGGGGTGGTCGCAGATACGCAGTATTTT.

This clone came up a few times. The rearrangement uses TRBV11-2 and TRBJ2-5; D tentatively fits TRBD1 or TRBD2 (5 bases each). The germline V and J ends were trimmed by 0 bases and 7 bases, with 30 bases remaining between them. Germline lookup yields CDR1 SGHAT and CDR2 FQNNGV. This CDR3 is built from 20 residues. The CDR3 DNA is TGTGCCAGCAGCTTAGACGACGTCTTGCCCGGGACCGCCGGGTTGGCGACCCAGTACTTC. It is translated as CASSLDDVLPGTAGLATQYF. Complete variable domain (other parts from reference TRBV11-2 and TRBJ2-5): EAGVAQSPRYKIIEKRQSVAFWCNPISGHATLYWYQQILGQGPKLLIQFQNNGVVDDSQLPKDRFSAERLKGVDSTLKIQPAKLEDSAVYLCASSLDDVLPGTAGLATQYFGPGTRLLVL.

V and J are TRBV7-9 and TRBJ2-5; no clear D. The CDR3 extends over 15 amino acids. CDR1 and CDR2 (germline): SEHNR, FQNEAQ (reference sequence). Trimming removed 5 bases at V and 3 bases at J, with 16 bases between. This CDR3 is CASSPVSPSEETQYF. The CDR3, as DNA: TGTGCCAGCAGCCCCGTGAGCCCGTCGGAAGAGACCCAGTACTTC.

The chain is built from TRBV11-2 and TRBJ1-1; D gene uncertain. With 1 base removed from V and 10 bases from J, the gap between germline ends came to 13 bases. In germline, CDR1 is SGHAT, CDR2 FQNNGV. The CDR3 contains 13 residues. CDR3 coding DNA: TGTGCCAGCAGCTTAGTCGGTGGTGGTGGAGCTTTCTTT. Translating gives CASSLVGGGGAFF. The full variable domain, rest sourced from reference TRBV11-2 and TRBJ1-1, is EAGVAQSPRYKIIEKRQSVAFWCNPISGHATLYWYQQILGQGPKLLIQFQNNGVVDDSQLPKDRFSAERLKGVDSTLKIQPAKLEDSAVYLCASSLVGGGGAFFGQGTRLTVV.

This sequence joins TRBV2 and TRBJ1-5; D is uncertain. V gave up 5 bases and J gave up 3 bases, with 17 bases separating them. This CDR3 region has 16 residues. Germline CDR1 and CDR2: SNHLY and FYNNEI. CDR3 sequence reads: CASSIERAALNQPQHF. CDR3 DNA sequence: TGTGCCAGCAGTATAGAGAGGGCAGCCCTCAATCAGCCCCAGCATTTT.

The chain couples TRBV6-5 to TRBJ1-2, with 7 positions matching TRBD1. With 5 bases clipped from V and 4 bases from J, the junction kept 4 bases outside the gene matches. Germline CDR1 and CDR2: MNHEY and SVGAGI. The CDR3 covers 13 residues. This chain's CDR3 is CASSRTGAYGYTF. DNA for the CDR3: TGTGCCAGCAGTCGAACAGGGGCCTATGGCTACACCTTC.